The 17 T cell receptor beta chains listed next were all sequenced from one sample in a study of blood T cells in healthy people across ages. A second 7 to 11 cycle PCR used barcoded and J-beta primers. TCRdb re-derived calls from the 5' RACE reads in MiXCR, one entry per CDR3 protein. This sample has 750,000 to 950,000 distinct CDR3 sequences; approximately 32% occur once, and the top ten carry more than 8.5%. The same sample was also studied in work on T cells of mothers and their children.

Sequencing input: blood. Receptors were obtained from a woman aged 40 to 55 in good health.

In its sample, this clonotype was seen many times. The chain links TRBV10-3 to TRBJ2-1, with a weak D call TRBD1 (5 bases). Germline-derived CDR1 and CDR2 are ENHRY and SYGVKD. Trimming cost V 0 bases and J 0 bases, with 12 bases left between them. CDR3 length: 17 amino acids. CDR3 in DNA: TGTGCCATCAGTGAGTCGATACAGGAGACCTCCTACAATGAGCAGTTCTTC. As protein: CAISESIQETSYNEQFF.

Written as DNA, the CDR3 is TGCAGTGCTAGTGGTGCATCACAAGAGACCCAGTACTTC. It specifies CSASGASQETQYF. The chain recombines TRBV20-1 with TRBJ2-5; no reliable D call. The V end lost 3 bases, the J end lost 2 bases, and 10 bases lay between the germline ends. The CDR3 is 13 amino acids. Germline lookup yields CDR1 DFQATT and CDR2 SNEGSKA (reference sequence).

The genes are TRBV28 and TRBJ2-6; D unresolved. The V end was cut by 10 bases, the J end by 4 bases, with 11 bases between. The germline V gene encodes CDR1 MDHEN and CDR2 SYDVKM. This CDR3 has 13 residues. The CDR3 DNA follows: TGTGCCACCCTCCAAGGAGGGGCCAACGTCCTGACTTTC. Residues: CATLQGGANVLTF. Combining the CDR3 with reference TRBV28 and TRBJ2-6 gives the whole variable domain DVKVTQSSRYLVKRTGEKVFLECVQDMDHENMFWYRQDPGLGLRLIYFSYDVKMKEKGDIPEGYSVSREKKERFSLILESASTNQTSMYLCATLQGGANVLTFGAGSRLTVL.

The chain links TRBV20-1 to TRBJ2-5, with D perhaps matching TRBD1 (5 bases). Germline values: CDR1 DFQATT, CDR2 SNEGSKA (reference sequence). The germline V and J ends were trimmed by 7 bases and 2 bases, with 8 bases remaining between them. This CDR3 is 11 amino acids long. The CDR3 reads CSGHRQETQYF. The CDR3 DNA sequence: TGCAGTGGACACAGGCAAGAGACCCAGTACTTC.

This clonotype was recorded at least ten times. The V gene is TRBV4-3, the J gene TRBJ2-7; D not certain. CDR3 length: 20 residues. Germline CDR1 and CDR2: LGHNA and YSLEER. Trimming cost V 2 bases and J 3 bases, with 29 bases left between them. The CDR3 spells CASSQFYQLSTPFLSYEQYF. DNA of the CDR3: TGCGCCAGCAGCCAATTTTATCAACTCTCCACCCCGTTCTTAAGCTACGAGCAGTACTTC.

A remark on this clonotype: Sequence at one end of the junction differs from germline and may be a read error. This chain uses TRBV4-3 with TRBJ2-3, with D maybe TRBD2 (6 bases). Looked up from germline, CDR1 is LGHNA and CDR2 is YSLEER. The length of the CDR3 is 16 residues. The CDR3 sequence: CASSNSWRGSTDTQFF. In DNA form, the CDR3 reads TGCGCCAGCAGCAACTCTTGGCGGGGCAGCACAGATACGCAGTTTTTT.

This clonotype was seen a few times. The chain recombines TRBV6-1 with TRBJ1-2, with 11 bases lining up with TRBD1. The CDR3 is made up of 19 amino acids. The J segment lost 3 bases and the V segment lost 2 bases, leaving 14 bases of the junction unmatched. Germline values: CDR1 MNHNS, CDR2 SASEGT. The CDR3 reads CASSEWGKRTGGAYYGYTF. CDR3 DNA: TGTGCCAGCAGTGAATGGGGTAAAAGGACAGGGGGCGCGTACTATGGCTACACCTTC.

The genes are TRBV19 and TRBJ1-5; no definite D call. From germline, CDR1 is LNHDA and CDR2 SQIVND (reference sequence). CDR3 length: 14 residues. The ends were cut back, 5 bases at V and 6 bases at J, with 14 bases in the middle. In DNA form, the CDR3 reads TGTGCCAGTAGTGCGGGCCCGAGGAGTCAGCCCCAGCATTTT. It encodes CASSAGPRSQPQHF.

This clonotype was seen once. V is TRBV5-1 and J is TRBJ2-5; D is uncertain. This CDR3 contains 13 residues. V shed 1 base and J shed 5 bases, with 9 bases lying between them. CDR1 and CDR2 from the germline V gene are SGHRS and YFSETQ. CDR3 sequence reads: CASSLHQLETQYF. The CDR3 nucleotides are TGCGCCAGCAGCTTGCACCAGCTTGAGACCCAGTACTTC.

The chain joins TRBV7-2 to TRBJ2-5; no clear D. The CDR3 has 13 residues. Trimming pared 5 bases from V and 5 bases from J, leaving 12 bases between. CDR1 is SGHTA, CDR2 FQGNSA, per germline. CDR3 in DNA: TGTGCCAGCAGCGCTAAAAGGACCGAGACCCAGTACTTC. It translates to CASSAKRTETQYF.

The DNA for the CDR3 is TGCGCCAGCAGTCAGGCCGGAAGGAACACTGAAGCTTTCTTT. This translates into CASSQAGRNTEAFF. The chain couples TRBV10-2 to TRBJ1-1; unclear D gene. The germline gives CDR1 WSHSY, CDR2 SAAADI. V was clipped by 5 bases and J by 1 base, with 11 bases between them. The CDR3 is 14 residues long.

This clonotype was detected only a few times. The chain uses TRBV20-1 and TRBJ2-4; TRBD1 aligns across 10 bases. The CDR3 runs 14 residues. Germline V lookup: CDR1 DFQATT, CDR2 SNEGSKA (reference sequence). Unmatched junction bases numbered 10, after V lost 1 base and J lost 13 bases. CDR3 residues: CSARARTGGPGQYF. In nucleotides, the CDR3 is TGCAGTGCTAGAGCGCGGACAGGGGGTCCGGGGCAGTACTTC.

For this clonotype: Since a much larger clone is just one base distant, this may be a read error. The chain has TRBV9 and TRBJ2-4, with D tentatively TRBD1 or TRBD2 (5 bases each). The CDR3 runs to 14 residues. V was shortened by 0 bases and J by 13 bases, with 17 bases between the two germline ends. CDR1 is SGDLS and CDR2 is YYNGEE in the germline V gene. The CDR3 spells CASSVGDANYQQYF. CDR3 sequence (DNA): TGTGCCAGCAGCGTAGGGGACGCCAACTACCAGCAGTACTTC.

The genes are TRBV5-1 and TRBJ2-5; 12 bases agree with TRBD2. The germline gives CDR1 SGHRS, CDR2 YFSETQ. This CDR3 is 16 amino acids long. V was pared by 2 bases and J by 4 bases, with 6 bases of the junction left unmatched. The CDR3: CASSFRLAGALETQYF. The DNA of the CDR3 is TGCGCCAGCAGCTTCCGACTAGCGGGGGCCCTAGAGACCCAGTACTTC. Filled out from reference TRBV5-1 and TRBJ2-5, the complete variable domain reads KAGVTQTPRYLIKTRGQQVTLSCSPISGHRSVSWYQQTPGQGLQFLFEYFSETQRNKGNFPGRFSGRQFSNSRSEMNVSTLELGDSALYLCASSFRLAGALETQYFGPGTRLLVL.

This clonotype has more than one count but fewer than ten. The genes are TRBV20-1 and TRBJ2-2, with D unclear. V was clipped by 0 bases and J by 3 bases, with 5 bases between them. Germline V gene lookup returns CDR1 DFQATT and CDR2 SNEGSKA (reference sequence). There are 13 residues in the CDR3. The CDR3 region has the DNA TGCAGTGCTAGAGATTCTTACACCGGGGAGCTGTTTTTT. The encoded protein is CSARDSYTGELFF.

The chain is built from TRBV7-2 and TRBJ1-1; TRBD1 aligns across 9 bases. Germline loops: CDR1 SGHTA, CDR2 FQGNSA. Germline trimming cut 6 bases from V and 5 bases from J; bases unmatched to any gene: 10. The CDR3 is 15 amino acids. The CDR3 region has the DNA TGTGCCAGCAGGTACGGGACAGGGCGAGAGACTGAAGCTTTCTTT. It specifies CASRYGTGRETEAFF.

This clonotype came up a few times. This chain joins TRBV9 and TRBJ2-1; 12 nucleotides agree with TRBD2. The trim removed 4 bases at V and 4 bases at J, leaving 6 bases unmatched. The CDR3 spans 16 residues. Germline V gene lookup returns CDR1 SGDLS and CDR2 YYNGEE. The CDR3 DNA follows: TGTGCCAGCAGCATGACTAGCGGGGGAACTTACAATGAGCAGTTCTTC. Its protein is CASSMTSGGTYNEQFF.